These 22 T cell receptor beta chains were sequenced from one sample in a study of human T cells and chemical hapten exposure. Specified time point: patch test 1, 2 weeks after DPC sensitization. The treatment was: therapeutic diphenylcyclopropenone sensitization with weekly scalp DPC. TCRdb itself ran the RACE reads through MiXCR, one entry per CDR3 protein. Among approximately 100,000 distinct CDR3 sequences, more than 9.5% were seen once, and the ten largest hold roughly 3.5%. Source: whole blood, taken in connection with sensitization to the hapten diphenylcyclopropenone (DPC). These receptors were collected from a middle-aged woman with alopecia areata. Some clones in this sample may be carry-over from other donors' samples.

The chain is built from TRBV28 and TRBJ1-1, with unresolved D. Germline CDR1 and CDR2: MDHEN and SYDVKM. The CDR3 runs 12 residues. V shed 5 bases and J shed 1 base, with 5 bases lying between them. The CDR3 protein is CASSNRNTEAFF. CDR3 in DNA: TGTGCCAGCAGTAATCGGAACACTGAAGCTTTCTTT.

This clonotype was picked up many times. CDR3 residues: CASSLVFAGNLNTEAFF. DNA of the CDR3: TGTGCCAGCAGCTTAGTTTTTGCAGGGAACTTGAACACTGAAGCTTTCTTT. The chain recombines TRBV11-2 with TRBJ1-1, with TRBD1 as a possible D gene (5 bases). Trimming took off 1 base at V and 0 bases at J, with 15 bases between the two ends. The CDR3 has 17 amino acids. Germline assignment: CDR1 SGHAT and CDR2 FQNNGV.

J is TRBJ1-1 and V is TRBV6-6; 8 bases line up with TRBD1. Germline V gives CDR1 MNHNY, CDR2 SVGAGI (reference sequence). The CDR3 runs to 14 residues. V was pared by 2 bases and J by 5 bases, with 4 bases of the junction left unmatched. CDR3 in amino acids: CASSYVQGGTEAFF. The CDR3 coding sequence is TGTGCCAGCAGTTACGTACAGGGGGGAACTGAAGCTTTCTTT.

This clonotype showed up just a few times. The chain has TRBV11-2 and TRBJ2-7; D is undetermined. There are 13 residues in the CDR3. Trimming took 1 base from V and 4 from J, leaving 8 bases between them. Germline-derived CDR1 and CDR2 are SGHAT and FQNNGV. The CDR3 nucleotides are TGTGCCAGCAGCTTAGTCGAGTCTTACGAGCAGTACTTC. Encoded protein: CASSLVESYEQYF.

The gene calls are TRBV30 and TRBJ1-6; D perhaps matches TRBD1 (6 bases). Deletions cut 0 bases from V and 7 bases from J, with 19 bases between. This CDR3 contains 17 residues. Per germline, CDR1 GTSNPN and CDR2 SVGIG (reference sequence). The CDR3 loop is CAWSVGISGQMNSPLHF. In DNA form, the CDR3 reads TGTGCCTGGAGTGTGGGGATCAGTGGACAGATGAATTCACCCCTCCACTTT.

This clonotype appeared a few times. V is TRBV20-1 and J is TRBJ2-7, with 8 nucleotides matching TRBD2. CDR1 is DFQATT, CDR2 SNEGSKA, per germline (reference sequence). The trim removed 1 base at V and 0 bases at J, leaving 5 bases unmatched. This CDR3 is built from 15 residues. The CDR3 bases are TGCAGTGCTAGAGCCGCGGGGGGTACCTCCTACGAGCAGTACTTC. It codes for CSARAAGGTSYEQYF.

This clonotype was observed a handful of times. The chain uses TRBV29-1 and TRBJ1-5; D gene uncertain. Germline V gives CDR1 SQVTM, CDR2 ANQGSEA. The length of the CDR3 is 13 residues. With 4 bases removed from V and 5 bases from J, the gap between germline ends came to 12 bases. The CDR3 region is CSVGLGRDQPQHF. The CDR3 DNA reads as TGCAGCGTTGGTTTGGGGAGAGATCAGCCCCAGCATTTT.

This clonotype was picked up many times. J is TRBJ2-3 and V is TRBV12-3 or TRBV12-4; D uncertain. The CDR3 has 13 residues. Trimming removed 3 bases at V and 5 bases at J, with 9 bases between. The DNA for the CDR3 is TGTGCCAGCAGTTTGGCCCAAGGAGATACGCAGTATTTT. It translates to CASSLAQGDTQYF.

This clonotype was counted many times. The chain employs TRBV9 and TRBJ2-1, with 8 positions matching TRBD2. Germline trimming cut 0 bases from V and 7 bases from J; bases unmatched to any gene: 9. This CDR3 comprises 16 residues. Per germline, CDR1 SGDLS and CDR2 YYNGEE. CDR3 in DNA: TGTGCCAGCAGCGTAGTGGTCGCGGGAGGTGTGAATGAGCAGTTCTTC. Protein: CASSVVVAGGVNEQFF.

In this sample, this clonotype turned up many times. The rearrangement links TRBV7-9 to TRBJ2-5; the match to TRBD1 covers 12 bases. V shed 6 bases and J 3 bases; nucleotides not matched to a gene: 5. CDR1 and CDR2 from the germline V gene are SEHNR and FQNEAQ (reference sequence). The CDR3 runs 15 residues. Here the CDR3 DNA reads TGTGCCAGCAGTCCCGGGACAGGGGGCGAAGAGACCCAGTACTTC. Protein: CASSPGTGGEETQYF.

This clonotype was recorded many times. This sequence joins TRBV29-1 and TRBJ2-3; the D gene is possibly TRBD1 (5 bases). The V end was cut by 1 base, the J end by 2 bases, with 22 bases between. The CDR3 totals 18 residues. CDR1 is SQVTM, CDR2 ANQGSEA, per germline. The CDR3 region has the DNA TGCAGCGTTGAAGTCCAGGGTGCCCCCAGGGCTCACACAGATACGCAGTATTTT. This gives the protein CSVEVQGAPRAHTDTQYF.

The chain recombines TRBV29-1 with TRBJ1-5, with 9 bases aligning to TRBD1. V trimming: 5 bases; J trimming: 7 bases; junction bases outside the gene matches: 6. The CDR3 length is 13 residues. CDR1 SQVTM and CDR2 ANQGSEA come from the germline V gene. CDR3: CSVRDRVDQPQHF. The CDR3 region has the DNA TGCAGCGTTCGGGACAGGGTTGACCAGCCCCAGCATTTT. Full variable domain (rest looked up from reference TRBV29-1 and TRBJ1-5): SAVISQKPSRDICQRGTSLTIQCQVDSQVTMMFWYRQQPGQSLTLIATANQGSEATYESGFVIDKFPISRPNLTFSTLTVSNMSPEDSSIYLCSVRDRVDQPQHFGDGTRLSIL.

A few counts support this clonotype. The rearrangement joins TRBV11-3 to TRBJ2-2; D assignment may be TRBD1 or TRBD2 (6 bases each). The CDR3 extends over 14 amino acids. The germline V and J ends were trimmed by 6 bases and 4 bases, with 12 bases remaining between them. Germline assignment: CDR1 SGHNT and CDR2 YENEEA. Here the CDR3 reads CASSGGGLTGELFF. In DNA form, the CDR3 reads TGTGCCAGCAGTGGAGGGGGGCTCACCGGGGAGCTGTTTTTT.

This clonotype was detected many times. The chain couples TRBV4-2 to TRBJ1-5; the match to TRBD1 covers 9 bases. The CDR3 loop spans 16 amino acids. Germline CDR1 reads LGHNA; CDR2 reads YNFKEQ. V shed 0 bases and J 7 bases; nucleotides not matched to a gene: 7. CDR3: CASSQEGSTGGQPQHF. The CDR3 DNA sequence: TGTGCCAGCAGCCAAGAAGGGAGCACAGGGGGCCAGCCCCAGCATTTT.

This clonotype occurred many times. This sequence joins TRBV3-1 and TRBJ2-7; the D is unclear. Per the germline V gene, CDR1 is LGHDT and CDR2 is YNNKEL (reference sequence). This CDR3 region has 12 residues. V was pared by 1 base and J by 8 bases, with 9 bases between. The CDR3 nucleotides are TGTGCCAGCAGCCAAGTGGATCGGAAGCAGTACTTC. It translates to CASSQVDRKQYF.

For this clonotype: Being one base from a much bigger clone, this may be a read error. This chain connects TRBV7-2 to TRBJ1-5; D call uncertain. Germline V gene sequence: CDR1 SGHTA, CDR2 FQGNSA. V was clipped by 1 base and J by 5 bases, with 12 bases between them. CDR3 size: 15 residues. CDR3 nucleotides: TGTGCCAGCAGCTTAGACCGACTTCGCTATCAGCCCCAGCATTTT. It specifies CASSLDRLRYQPQHF.

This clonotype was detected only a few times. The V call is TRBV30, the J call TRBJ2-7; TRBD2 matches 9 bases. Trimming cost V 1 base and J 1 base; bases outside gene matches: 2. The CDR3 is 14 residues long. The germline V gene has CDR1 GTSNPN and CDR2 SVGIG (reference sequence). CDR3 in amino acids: CAWSGLAGSYEQYF. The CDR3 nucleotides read TGTGCCTGGAGTGGGCTAGCGGGGTCCTACGAGCAGTACTTC.

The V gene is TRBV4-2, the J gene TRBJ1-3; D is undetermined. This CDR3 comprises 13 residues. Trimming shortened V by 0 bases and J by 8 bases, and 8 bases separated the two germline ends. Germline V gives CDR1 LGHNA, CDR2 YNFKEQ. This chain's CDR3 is CASSQEGMYTIYF. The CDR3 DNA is TGTGCCAGCAGCCAAGAGGGGATGTACACCATATATTTT.

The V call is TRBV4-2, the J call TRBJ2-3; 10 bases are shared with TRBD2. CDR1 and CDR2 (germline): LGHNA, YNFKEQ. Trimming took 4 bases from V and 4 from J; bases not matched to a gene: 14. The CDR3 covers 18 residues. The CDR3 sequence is CASSRKTELAGLSDTQYF. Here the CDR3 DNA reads TGTGCCAGCAGCCGAAAAACAGAACTAGCGGGGTTATCAGATACGCAGTATTTT.

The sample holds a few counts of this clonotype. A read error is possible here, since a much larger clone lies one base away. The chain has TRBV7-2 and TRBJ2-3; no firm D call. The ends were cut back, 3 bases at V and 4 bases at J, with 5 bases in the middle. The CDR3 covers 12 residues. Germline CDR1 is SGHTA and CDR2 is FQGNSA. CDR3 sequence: CASSFFPDTQYF. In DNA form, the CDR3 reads TGTGCCAGCAGCTTTTTCCCAGATACGCAGTATTTT.

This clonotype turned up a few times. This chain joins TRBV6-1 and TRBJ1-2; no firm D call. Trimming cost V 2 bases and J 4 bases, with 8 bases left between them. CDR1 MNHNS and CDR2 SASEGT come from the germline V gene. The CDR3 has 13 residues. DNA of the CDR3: TGTGCCAGCAGTGAATTAAGAGCCTATGGCTACACCTTC. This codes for CASSELRAYGYTF.

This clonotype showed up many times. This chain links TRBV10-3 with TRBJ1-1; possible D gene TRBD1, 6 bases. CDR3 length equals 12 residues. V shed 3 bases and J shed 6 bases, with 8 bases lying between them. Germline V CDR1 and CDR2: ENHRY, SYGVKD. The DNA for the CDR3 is TGTGCCATCAGTGACGAGGGGGCTGAAGCTTTCTTT. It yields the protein CAISDEGAEAFF.